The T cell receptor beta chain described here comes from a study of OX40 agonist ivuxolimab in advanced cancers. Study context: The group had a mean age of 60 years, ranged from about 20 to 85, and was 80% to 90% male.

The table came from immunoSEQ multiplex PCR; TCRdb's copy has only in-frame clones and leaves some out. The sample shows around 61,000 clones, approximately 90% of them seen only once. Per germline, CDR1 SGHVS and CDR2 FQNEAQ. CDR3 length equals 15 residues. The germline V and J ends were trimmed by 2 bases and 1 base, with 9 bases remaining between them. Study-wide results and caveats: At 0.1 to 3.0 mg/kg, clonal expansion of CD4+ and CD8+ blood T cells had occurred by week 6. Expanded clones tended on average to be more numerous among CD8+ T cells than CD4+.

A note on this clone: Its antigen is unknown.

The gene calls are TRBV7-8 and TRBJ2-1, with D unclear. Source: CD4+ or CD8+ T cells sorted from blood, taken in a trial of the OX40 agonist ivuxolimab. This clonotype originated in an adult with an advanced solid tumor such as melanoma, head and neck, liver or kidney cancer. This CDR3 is CASSLFRTSYNEQFF. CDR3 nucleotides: TGTGCCAGCAGCTTATTCCGGACGTCCTACAATGAGCAGTTCTTC.